The next 18 T cell receptor beta chains were all read from a single sample in a study of OX40 agonist ivuxolimab in advanced cancers. The data were produced by immunoSEQ multiplex PCR, yet TCRdb's version contains in-frame clones alone and is incomplete. Altogether tens of thousands of clones are present, more than 75% being singletons, with the ten largest covering roughly 0.3%. The sample consisted of CD4+ or CD8+ T cells sorted from blood, taken in a trial of the OX40 agonist ivuxolimab. Source of these receptors: an adult with an advanced solid tumor such as melanoma, head and neck, liver or kidney cancer.

This sequence joins TRBV29-1 and TRBJ2-2, with D perhaps given as TRBD1 or TRBD2 (6 bases each). Per the germline V gene, CDR1 is SQVTM and CDR2 is ANQGSEA. The V and J ends lost 0 bases and 0 bases respectively, with 11 bases between them. The CDR3 length is 16 residues. CDR3 sequence reads: CSVEDPRGANTGELFF. DNA of the CDR3: TGCAGCGTTGAAGATCCTAGGGGGGCGAACACCGGGGAGCTGTTTTTT.

The chain is built from TRBV5-6 and TRBJ2-7; the D gene is possibly TRBD2 (6 bases). Trimming pared 0 bases from V and 1 base from J, leaving 11 bases between. Per germline, CDR1 SGHDT and CDR2 YYEEEE. This CDR3 is 15 amino acids long. The CDR3 nucleotides are TGTGCCAGCAGCTTGGGCGGGGACTGGTCCTACGAGCAGTACTTC. Translation gives CASSLGGDWSYEQYF.

The chain couples TRBV6-5 to TRBJ1-4, with a weak D call TRBD1 (5 bases). The CDR3 is made up of 16 amino acids. Germline V gene data show CDR1 as MNHEY and CDR2 as SVGAGI. V was clipped by 0 bases and J by 8 bases, with 16 bases between them. The CDR3 loop is CASSYSKAGYGEKLFF. CDR3 bases: TGTGCCAGCAGTTACTCGAAGGCAGGGTATGGAGAAAAACTGTTTTTT.

The chain links TRBV19 to TRBJ1-1, with TRBD1 matching over 7 bases. The V gene's germline CDR1 is LNHDA and CDR2 SQIVND (reference sequence). V lost 5 bases, J lost 4 bases, and 7 bases stayed unmatched. The CDR3 runs 14 residues. The CDR3 here is CASSDRQGGTEAFF. The DNA for the CDR3 is TGTGCCAGTAGTGACAGACAGGGAGGCACTGAAGCTTTCTTT.

The genes are TRBV28 and TRBJ1-1; unclear D gene. Trimming pared 5 bases from V and 1 base from J, leaving 17 bases between. Germline CDR1 is MDHEN and CDR2 is SYDVKM. The CDR3 spans 16 residues. CDR3 DNA sequence: TGTGCCAGCAGTCTCACTTGGGGAGGGAAGAACACTGAAGCTTTCTTT. This encodes CASSLTWGGKNTEAFF.

This clone has a handful of counts. The rearrangement uses TRBV20-1 and TRBJ1-2; 8 nucleotides align to TRBD1. Losses at the gene ends were 6 bases for V and 13 bases for J; bases not matched to a gene: 10. There are 11 residues in the CDR3. Germline-derived CDR1 and CDR2 are DFQATT and SNEGSKA (reference sequence). The CDR3 loop is CSAGQGPLATF. As DNA, the CDR3 is TGCAGTGCAGGACAGGGACCGCTGGCCACCTTC.

The rearrangement links TRBV5-1 to TRBJ1-5, with 7 bases that match TRBD1. The germline V gene has CDR1 SGHRS and CDR2 YFSETQ. CDR3 length: 15 residues. The ends lost 5 bases at V and 2 bases at J; junction bases unmatched: 7. CDR3 in DNA: TGCGCCAGCAGGGAGGGGGCTGGTGGCAATCAGCCCCAGCATTTT. It yields the protein CASREGAGGNQPQHF.

The chain links TRBV5-1 to TRBJ1-2; D call uncertain. This CDR3 is 14 amino acids long. Germline lookup yields CDR1 SGHRS and CDR2 YFSETQ. V was pared by 2 bases and J by 1 base, with 9 bases between. CDR3 residues: CASSFDGFNYGYTF. In DNA form, the CDR3 reads TGCGCCAGCAGCTTTGATGGCTTTAACTATGGCTACACCTTC.

The chain links TRBV5-4 to TRBJ2-7; 11 nucleotides match TRBD2. CDR1 and CDR2 from the germline V gene are SGHNT and YYREEE (reference sequence). Trimming took 4 bases from V and 7 from J; bases not matched to a gene: 19. CDR3 length equals 18 residues. Here the CDR3 DNA reads TGTGCCAGCAGCGCGGCTACTAGCGGGAGTAGGAGGGGCCGGGAGCAGTACTTC. Residues: CASSAATSGSRRGREQYF.

This chain uses TRBV28 with TRBJ2-7, with 9 nucleotides matching TRBD1. From germline, CDR1 is MDHEN and CDR2 SYDVKM. After removal of 6 bases from V and 2 bases from J, the junction contained 8 bases not matched to a gene. The CDR3 sequence is 15 residues long. The CDR3: CASSDLGTGTYEQYF. CDR3 nucleotide sequence: TGTGCCAGCAGCGACTTAGGGACAGGGACCTACGAGCAGTACTTC.

The CDR3 loop is CASSLYREGGYTF. CDR3 nucleotide sequence: TGTGCCAGCAGTTTATATAGGGAGGGCGGCTACACCTTC. The chain links TRBV27 to TRBJ1-2; no clear D gene. V shed 1 base and J shed 8 bases, with 11 bases lying between them. The CDR3 extends over 13 amino acids. Germline-derived CDR1 and CDR2 are MNHEY and SMNVEV (reference sequence).

This chain joins TRBV28 and TRBJ2-1; D is uncertain. Trimming left V 7 bases short and J 2 bases short, with 9 bases between. CDR1 and CDR2 from the germline V gene are MDHEN and SYDVKM. The CDR3 is made up of 13 amino acids. The CDR3 region is CASIPGTYNEQFF. DNA of the CDR3: TGTGCCAGCATCCCTGGGACCTACAATGAGCAGTTCTTC.

This rearrangement joins TRBV20-1 to TRBJ2-3; D gene unclear. The V gene's germline CDR1 is DFQATT and CDR2 SNEGSKA (reference sequence). This CDR3 is built from 10 residues. Between the trimmed V and J ends, which lost 7 bases and 2 bases, there was a span of 4 bases. CDR3 bases: TGCAGTGGACTCACAGATACGCAGTATTTT. Its protein is CSGLTDTQYF.

The gene calls are TRBV11-2 and TRBJ2-2; maybe TRBD1 (6 bases). The CDR3 loop spans 15 amino acids. The V gene's germline CDR1 is SGHAT and CDR2 FQNNGV. Between the trimmed V and J ends, which lost 7 bases and 0 bases, there was a span of 12 bases. CDR3 in amino acids: CASTKDRTNTGELFF. CDR3 bases: TGTGCCAGCACTAAAGACAGGACGAACACCGGGGAGCTGTTTTTT.

The rearrangement uses TRBV5-1 and TRBJ1-4; perhaps TRBD1 as D (5 bases). Germline assignment: CDR1 SGHRS and CDR2 YFSETQ. The V and J ends lost 4 bases and 1 base respectively, with 14 bases between them. This CDR3 is 16 amino acids long. The CDR3 bases are TGCGCCAGCAGCCTCCAGGGTGGGGAAACTAATGAAAAACTGTTTTTT. Encoded protein: CASSLQGGETNEKLFF.

The chain has TRBV5-5 and TRBJ2-5; a weak D match, TRBD2 (5 bases). V lost 0 bases to trimming and J lost 2 bases, with 14 bases between them. CDR1 is SGHKS and CDR2 is YYEKEE in the germline V gene (reference sequence). CDR3 length: 16 amino acids. The CDR3 DNA follows: TGTGCCAGCAGCTTGGGAGCGTTCGGGGAACAAGAGACCCAGTACTTC. Amino acids: CASSLGAFGEQETQYF.

The V gene is TRBV2, the J gene TRBJ2-2; the match to TRBD2 covers 7 bases. Germline-derived CDR1 and CDR2 are SNHLY and FYNNEI. After removal of 11 bases from V and 0 bases from J, the junction contained 12 bases not matched to a gene. This CDR3 has 16 amino acids. The CDR3 spells CAATAFGGTNTGELFF. The CDR3 DNA is TGTGCCGCTACAGCATTCGGGGGGACGAACACCGGGGAGCTGTTTTTT.

The rearrangement links TRBV19 to TRBJ1-6; D uncertain. Trimming left V 5 bases short and J 7 bases short, with 6 bases between. CDR3 length equals 12 residues. Germline V CDR1 and CDR2: LNHDA, SQIVND (reference sequence). CDR3 sequence: CASSSQNSPLHF. The CDR3 region has the DNA TGTGCCAGTAGTTCGCAGAATTCACCCCTCCACTTT. Based on the CDR3 plus reference TRBV19 and TRBJ1-6, the full variable domain is DGGITQSPKYLFRKEGQNVTLSCEQNLNHDAMYWYRQDPGQGLRLIYYSQIVNDFQKGDIAEGYSVSREKKESFPLTVTSAQKNPTAFYLCASSSQNSPLHFGNGTRLTVT.